What follows describes a single TCR beta chain. The antigen it recognizes is unknown. Base quality data are lacking; no much larger clone is found one base away. According to the study, the label for this sample's time point signals: individuals recovered from natural SARS-CoV-2 infection. TCRbeta CDR3 regions were sequenced with the immunoSEQ Assay. After extraction, genomic DNA underwent amplification by bias-controlled multiplex PCR, followed by high-throughput sequencing. Concerning the study's data processing: To quantify the absolute abundance of each unique TCRbeta CDR3 region, sequences were collapsed and filtered. T cell fraction was estimated by normalization of TCRbeta template counts to usable DNA, with usable DNA being measured through amplification of reference genes present in all nucleated cells. Repertoire TCRs were annotated as SARS-CoV-2-specific by exact matching of V gene, CDR3 amino acid sequence and J gene to a known reactive TCR set. The reference SARS-CoV-2 TCR set was derived from MIRA and filtered for enrichment in COVID-19-positive ImmuneCODE repertoires, a step that removed public or cross-reactive TCRs. Using the MIRA antigens, annotated TCRs were further analysed by specific ORF or by position within an ORF. Depth was the summed frequency of annotated unique rearrangements, while breadth was defined as annotated unique rearrangements over total unique productive rearrangements. Two-sided Wilcoxon rank-sum tests were applied when comparing TCR breadth between groups. TCRdb's version of the immuneACCESS table is confined to in-frame rearrangements and falls short of the full clone set. An unresolved V gene accounts for under half of the shortfall where checked; the remainder is of unknown origin. V, J and clone size reflect that table, while D and trimming were determined from the DNA. In this sample the table shows roughly 100,000 clones, 60% to 85% of which occur a single time. The ten biggest clones cover 15% to 20% of the sample.

This record comes from a study of Ad26.COV2.S vaccination and SARS-CoV-2 variants (dated by TCRdb to about 2021). General notes on the study: The specificity and breadth of SARS-CoV-2-reactive T cell receptors after Ad26.COV2.S vaccination were assessed by TCRbeta repertoire sequencing. A total of about 30 samples were included in the TCR-sequenced set, comprising roughly 19 Ad26.COV2.S vaccine recipients, 5 placebo recipients and 8 SARS-CoV-2 convalescent individuals.

What the authors observed across the whole study: The authors noted that total T cell responses may have been underestimated by the TCR breadth and depth analyses. Vaccine and placebo recipients had comparable non-spike TCR breadth, which fits with the vaccine containing only spike. Higher spike-specific TCR breadth was observed in Ad26.COV2.S recipients than in placebo recipients (P = 0.0014). After vaccination, substantial breadth of spike-specific CD8+ and CD4+ T cell responses was reported.

The junction shows trimming of 7 bases on V and 4 bases on J, and the gene matches do not reach 5 bases of it. Inclusive of the bounding cysteine and phenylalanine, the CDR3 is 15 residues long. The sequence is cut down to CDR3 DNA, 45 bases in frame from base 1. In the germline V gene, CDR1 corresponds to SGHDN and CDR2 to FVKESK. The source material was peripheral blood, sampled after recovery from COVID-19. Recombination linked TRBV14 to TRBJ2-2; the central 11 bases match TRBD2. This clonotype was obtained from a human donor who had recovered from COVID-19. The DNA sequence follows: TGTGCCAGCACCCGACTAGCGGGGACCACCGGGGAGCTGTTTTTT. It is translated as CASTRLAGTTGELFF.